This T cell receptor (beta chain) was found in a study of cytomegalovirus exposure and HLA in healthy donors. Points from the study as a whole: According to a later analysis, donors in an Asian-associated ancestry cluster reportedly had fewer N-insertions than the approximately 730-donor mean. For most TCR beta V segments, an earlier analysis put the productive rate at about 87% or about 30% of the time. Researchers reported from a later analysis that most CMV-associated TCR beta chains appeared HLA-restricted. Most likely, a cluster of highly shared sequence variants arose as a sequencing artifact.

The length of the CDR3 is 17 residues. The germline V gene encodes CDR1 SGHRS and CDR2 YFSETQ. V was pared by 1 base and J by 3 bases, with 9 bases of the junction left unmatched. A note on this clone: Its antigen is not identified.

The PCR was carried out with 60 Vbeta primers and 13 Jbeta primers. Sequencing was performed with immunoSEQ multiplex PCR; in TCRdb, only in-frame clones are kept and a portion is missing. The table for this sample gives roughly 71,000 clones. What was sequenced was PBMCs. The receptor was derived from a woman between 40 and 55 years old in good health and CMV-seropositive. The chain uses TRBV5-1 and TRBJ2-7; TRBD2 matches at 11 bases. This CDR3 is CASSLHSASGGLYEQYF. CDR3 coding DNA: TGCGCCAGCAGCTTGCATTCGGCTAGCGGGGGGCTCTACGAGCAGTACTTC.